This T cell receptor beta chain was sequenced during a study of PD-L1 blockade in urothelial cancer. Study-level information: Blood underwent analysis 3 weeks (second dose) and 6 weeks after treatment began.

The data were produced by immunoSEQ multiplex PCR, yet TCRdb's version contains in-frame clones alone and is incomplete. The sample consists of approximately 110,000 clones, over 75% of them appearing once. Per germline, CDR1 MNHEY and CDR2 SMNVEV (reference sequence). The CDR3 contains 16 residues. Trimming removed 6 bases from V and 4 bases from J; junction bases left unmatched: 9. Patients were living with locally advanced or metastatic urothelial carcinoma. The rearrangement uses TRBV27 and TRBJ2-3; 11 nucleotides line up with TRBD2. Sequences were derived from PBMCs, sampled around atezolizumab (anti-PD-L1) treatment. This TCR was recovered from a man aged 45-60 years with urothelial cancer. CDR3 coding DNA: TGTGCCAGCAGCTCCTGGACTAGCGGGCTCGCAGATACGCAGTATTTT. This codes for CASSSWTSGLADTQYF.